This T cell receptor beta chain came from a study of naive CD8 T cells in extremely preterm neonates. Elective cesarean births at 37-41 weeks, without labor or membrane rupture, supplied the cord blood. Per sample, roughly 17,000 to 110,000 naive CD8+ cells were sorted. Method: immunoSEQ multiplex PCR; TCRdb's copy keeps in-frame clones and lacks some. The sample shows around 7,500 clones, about 97% of them seen only once. The germline gives CDR1 PRHDT, CDR2 FYEKMQ (reference sequence). V shed 4 bases and J 1 base; nucleotides not matched to a gene: 7. There are 17 residues in the CDR3. Concerning this clone: The antigen remains unidentified.

Notes on the study in general: Compared with all age groups, preterm neonates showed less repertoire richness. Relative to older groups, preterm infants had shorter, less trimmed CDR3s with fewer N additions. Preterm samples differed in productive template counts; sample size was small.

This clonotype was obtained from a newborn in good health. The chain combines TRBV13 with TRBJ2-7; 13 bases are shared with TRBD2. Source material: naive CD8+ T cells from cord blood. CDR3 sequence reads: CASSSTRTSGGSYEQYF. The CDR3 nucleotides read TGTGCCAGCAGCTCCACCCGGACTAGCGGGGGATCCTACGAGCAGTACTTC.